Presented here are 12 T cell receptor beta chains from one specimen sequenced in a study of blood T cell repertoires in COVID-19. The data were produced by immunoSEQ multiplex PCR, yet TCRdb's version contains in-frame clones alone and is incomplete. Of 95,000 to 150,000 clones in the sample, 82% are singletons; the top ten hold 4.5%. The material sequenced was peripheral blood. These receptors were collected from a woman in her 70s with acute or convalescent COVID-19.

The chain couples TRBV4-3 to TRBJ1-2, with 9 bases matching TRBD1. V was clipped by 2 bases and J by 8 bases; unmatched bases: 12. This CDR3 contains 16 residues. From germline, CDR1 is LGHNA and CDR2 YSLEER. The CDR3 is CASSQHRQGEGRGYTF. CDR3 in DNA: TGCGCCAGCAGCCAACACAGACAGGGGGAGGGAAGGGGCTACACCTTC.

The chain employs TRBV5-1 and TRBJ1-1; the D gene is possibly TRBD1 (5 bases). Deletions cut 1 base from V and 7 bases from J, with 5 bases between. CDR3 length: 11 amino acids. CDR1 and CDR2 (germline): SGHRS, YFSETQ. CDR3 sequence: CASSLQGEAFF. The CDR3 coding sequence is TGCGCCAGCAGCTTGCAGGGTGAAGCTTTCTTT.

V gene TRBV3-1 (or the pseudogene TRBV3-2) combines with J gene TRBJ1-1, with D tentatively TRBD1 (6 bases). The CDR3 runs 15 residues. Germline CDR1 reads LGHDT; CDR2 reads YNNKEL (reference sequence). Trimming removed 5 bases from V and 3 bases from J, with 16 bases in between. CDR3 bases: TGTGCCAGCAGCGCCATGGGGGCGTCCCACACTGAAGCTTTCTTT. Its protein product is CASSAMGASHTEAFF.

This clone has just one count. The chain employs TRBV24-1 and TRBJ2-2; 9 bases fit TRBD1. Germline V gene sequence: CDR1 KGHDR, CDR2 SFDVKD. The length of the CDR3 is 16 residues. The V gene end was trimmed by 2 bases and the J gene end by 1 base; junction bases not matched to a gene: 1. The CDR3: CATSDWGQGNTGELFF. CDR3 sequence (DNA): TGTGCCACCAGTGATTGGGGACAGGGGAACACCGGGGAGCTGTTTTTT.

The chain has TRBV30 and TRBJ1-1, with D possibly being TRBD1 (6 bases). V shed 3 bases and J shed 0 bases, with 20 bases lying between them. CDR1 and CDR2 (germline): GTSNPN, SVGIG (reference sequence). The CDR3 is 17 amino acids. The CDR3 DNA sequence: TGTGCCTGGAGAAAAATGGGGGGGCGTTGGTTGAACACTGAAGCTTTCTTT. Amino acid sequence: CAWRKMGGRWLNTEAFF. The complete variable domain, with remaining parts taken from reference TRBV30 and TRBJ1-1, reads SQTIHQWPATLVQPVGSPLSLECTVEGTSNPNLYWYRQAAGRGLQLLFYSVGIGQISSEVPQNLSASRPQDRQFILSSKKLLLSDSGFYLCAWRKMGGRWLNTEAFFGQGTRLTVV.

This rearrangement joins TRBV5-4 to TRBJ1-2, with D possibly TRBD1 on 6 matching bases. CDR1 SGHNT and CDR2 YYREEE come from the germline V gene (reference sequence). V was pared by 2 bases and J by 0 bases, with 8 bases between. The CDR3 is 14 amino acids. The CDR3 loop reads CASSLQGPNYGYTF. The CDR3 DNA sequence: TGTGCCAGCAGCTTACAGGGCCCTAACTATGGCTACACCTTC.

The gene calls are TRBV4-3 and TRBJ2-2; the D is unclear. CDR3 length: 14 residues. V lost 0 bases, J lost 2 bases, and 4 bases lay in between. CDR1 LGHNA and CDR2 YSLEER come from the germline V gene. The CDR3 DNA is TGCGCCAGCAGCCAAGACCTAAACACCGGGGAGCTGTTTTTT. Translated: CASSQDLNTGELFF.

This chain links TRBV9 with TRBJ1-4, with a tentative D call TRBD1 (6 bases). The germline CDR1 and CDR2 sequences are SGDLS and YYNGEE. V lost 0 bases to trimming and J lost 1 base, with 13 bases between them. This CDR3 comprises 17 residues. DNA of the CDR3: TGTGCCAGCAGCGTAGCAGCAGGGGTGGGAACTAATGAAAAACTGTTTTTT. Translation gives CASSVAAGVGTNEKLFF.

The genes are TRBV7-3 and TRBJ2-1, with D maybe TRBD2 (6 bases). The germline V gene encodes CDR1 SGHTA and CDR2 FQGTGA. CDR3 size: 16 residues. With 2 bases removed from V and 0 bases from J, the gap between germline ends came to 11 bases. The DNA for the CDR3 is TGTGCCAGCAGCTTAGGGGGGTCGAGCTCCTACAATGAGCAGTTCTTC. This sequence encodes CASSLGGSSSYNEQFF.

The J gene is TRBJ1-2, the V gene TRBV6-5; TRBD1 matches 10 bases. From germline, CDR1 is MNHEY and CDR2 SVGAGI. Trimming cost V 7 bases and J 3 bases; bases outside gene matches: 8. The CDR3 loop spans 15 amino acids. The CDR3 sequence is CASTKDRGQDYGYTF. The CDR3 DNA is TGTGCCAGCACTAAAGACAGGGGGCAAGACTATGGCTACACCTTC.

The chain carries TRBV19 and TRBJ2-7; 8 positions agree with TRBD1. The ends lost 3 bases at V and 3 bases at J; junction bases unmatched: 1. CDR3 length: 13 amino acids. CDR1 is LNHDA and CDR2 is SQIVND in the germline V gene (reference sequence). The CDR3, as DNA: TGTGCCAGTAGTATTGGGACAGGCTACGAGCAGTACGTC. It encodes CASSIGTGYEQYV.

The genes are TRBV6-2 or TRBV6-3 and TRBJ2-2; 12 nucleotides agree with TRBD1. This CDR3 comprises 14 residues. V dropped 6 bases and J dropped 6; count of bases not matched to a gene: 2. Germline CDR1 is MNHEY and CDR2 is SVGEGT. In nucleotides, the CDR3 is TGTGCCAGCAGCAGGGACAGGGGGCCCGGGGAGCTGTTTTTT. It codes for CASSRDRGPGELFF.